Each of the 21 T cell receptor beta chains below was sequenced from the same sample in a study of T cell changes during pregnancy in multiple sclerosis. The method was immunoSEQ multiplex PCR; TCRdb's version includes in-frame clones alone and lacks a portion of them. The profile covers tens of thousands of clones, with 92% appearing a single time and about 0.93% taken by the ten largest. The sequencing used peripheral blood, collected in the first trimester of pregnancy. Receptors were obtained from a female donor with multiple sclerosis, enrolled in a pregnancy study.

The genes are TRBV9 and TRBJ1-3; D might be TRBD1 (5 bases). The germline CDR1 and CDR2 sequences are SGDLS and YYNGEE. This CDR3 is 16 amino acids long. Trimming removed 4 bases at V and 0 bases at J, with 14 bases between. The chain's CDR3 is CASSPGHAISGNTIYF. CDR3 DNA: TGTGCCAGCAGCCCTGGACACGCAATCTCTGGAAACACCATATATTTT.

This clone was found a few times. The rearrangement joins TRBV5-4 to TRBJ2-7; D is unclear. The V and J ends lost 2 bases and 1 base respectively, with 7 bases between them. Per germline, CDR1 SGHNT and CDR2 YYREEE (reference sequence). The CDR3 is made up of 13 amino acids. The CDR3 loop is CASSFGVSYEQYF. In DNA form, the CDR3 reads TGTGCCAGCAGCTTTGGAGTTTCCTACGAGCAGTACTTC.

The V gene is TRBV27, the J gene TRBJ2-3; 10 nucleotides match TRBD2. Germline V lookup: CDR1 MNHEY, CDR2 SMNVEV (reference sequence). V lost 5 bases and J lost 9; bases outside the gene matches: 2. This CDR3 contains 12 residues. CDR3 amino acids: CASSPLAGTQYF. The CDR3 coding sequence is TGTGCCAGCAGTCCACTAGCGGGAACGCAGTATTTT.

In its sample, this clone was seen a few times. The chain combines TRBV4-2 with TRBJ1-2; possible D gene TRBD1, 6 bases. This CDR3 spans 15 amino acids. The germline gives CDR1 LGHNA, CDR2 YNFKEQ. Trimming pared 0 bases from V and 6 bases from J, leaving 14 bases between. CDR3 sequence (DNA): TGTGCCAGCAGCCAAGATTTGGCAGGGGACCATGGCTACACCTTC. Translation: CASSQDLAGDHGYTF.

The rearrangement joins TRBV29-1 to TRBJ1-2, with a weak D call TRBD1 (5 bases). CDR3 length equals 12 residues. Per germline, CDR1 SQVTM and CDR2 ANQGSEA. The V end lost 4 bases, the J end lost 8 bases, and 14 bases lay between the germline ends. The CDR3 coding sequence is TGCAGCGTTGCCACCTTGAAGGGGGGCTACACCTTC. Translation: CSVATLKGGYTF.

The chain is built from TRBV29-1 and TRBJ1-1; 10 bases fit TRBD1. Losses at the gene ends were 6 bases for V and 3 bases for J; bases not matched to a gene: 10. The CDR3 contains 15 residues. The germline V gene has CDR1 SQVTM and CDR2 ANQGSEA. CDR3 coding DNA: TGCAGCGTCCCTCCCTGGGACAGGGGTTACACTGAAGCTTTCTTT. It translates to CSVPPWDRGYTEAFF.

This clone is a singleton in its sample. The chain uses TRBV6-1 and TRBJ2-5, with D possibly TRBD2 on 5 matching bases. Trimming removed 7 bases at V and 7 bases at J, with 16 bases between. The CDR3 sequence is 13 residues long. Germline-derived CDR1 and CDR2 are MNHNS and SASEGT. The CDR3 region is CASIPEVYGTQYF. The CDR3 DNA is TGTGCCAGCATCCCGGAGGTGTATGGGACCCAGTACTTC.

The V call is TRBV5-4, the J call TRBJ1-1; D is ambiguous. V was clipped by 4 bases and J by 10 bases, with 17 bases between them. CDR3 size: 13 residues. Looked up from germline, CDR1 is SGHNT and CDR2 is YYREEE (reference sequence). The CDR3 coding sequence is TGTGCCAGCAGCCGGGAGGTTGCGAGGTCAGCTTTCTTT. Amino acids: CASSREVARSAFF. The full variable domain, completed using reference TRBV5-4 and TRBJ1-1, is ETGVTQSPTHLIKTRGQQVTLRCSSQSGHNTVSWYQQALGQGPQFIFQYYREEENGRGNFPPRFSGLQFPNYSSELNVNALELDDSALYLCASSREVARSAFFGQGTRLTVV.

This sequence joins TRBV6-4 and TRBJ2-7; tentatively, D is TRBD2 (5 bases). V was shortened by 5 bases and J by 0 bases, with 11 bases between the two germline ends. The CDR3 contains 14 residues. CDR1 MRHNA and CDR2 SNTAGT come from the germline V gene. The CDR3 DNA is TGTGCCAGCAGTAGGTTTGGGAGCTCCTACGAGCAGTACTTC. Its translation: CASSRFGSSYEQYF.

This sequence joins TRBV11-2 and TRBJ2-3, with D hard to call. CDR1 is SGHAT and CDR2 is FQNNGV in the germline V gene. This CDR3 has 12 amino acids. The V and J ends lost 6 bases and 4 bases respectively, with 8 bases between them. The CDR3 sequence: CASRRSADTQYF. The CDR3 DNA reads TGTGCCAGCAGAAGGAGTGCAGATACGCAGTATTTT.

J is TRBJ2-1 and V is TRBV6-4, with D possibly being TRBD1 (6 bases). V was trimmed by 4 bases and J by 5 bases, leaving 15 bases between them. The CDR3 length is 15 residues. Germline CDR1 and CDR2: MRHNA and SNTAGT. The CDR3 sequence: CASSGTGWGDNEQFF. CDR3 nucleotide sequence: TGTGCCAGCAGTGGAACAGGGTGGGGTGACAATGAGCAGTTCTTC.

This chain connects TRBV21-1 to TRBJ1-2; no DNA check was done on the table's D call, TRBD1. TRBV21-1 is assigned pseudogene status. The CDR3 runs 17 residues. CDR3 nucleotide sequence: TGTGCCAGCAGCTCACGGAATTACAGGGGTAAGAACTATGGCTACACCTTC. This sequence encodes CASSSRNYRGKNYGYTF.

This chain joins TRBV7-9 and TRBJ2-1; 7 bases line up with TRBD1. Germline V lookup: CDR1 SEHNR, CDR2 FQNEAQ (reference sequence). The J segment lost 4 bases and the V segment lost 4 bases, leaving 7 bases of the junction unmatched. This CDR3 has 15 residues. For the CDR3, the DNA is TGTGCCAGCAGCTCCACGGACAGGATTTACAATGAGCAGTTCTTC. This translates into CASSSTDRIYNEQFF.

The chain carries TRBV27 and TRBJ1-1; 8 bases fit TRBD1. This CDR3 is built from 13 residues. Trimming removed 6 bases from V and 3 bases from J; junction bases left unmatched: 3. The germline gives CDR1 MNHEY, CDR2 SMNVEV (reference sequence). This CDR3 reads CASSKQGDTEAFF. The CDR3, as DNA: TGTGCCAGCAGCAAACAGGGGGACACTGAAGCTTTCTTT.

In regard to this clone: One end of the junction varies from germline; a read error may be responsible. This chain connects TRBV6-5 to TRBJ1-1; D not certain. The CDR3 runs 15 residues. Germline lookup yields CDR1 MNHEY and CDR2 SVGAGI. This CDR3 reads CASSYFASSNAEAFF. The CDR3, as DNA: TGTGCCAGCAGTTACTTCGCGTCTTCGAACGCTGAAGCTTTCTTT.

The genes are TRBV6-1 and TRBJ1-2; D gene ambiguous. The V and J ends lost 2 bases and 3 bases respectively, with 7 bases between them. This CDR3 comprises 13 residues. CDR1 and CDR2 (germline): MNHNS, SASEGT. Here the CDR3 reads CASSELLYYGYTF. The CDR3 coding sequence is TGTGCCAGCAGTGAACTCCTTTACTATGGCTACACCTTC.

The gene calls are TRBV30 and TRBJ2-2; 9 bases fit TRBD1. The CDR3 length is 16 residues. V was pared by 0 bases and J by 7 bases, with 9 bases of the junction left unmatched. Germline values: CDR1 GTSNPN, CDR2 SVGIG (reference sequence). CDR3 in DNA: TGTGCCTGGAGTGTACAGAGGACAGGGGCCGTCGGGGAGCTGTTTTTT. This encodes CAWSVQRTGAVGELFF. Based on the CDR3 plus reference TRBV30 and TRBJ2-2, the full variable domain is SQTIHQWPATLVQPVGSPLSLECTVEGTSNPNLYWYRQAAGRGLQLLFYSVGIGQISSEVPQNLSASRPQDRQFILSSKKLLLSDSGFYLCAWSVQRTGAVGELFFGEGSRLTVL.

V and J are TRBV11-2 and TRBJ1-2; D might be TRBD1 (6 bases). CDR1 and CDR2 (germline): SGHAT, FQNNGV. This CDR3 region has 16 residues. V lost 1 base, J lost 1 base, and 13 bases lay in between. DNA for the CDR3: TGTGCCAGCAGCTTAGGGGGACACCGGATTAACTATGGCTACACCTTC. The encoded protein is CASSLGGHRINYGYTF.

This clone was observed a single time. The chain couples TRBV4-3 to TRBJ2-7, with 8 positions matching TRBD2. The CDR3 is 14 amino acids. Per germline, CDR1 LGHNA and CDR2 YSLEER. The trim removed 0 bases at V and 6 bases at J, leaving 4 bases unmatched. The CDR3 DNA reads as TGCGCCAGCAGCCAAGATCCGGGGGGGCGCGAGCAGTACTTC. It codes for CASSQDPGGREQYF.

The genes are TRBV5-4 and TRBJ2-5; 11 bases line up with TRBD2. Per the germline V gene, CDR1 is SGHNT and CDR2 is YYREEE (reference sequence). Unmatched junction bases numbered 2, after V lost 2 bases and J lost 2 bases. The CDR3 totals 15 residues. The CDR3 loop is CASSLTSGGQETQYF. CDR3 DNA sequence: TGTGCCAGCAGCTTAACTAGCGGGGGACAAGAGACCCAGTACTTC.

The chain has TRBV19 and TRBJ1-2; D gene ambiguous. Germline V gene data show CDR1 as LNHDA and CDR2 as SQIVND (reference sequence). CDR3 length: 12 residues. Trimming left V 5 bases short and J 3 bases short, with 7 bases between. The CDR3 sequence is CASSLQYYGYTF. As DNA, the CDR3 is TGTGCCAGTAGTTTACAGTACTATGGCTACACCTTC.